This T cell receptor beta chain was observed in a study of blood T cells in healthy people across ages. Study findings and constraints: Donors of long life had a larger count of naive CD4+ cells and greater diversity than aged donors.

Primers used in a second PCR of roughly 6 to 12 cycles were a sample-barcoded 5' primer and a J-beta primer mix. TCRdb called the 5' RACE reads again in MiXCR, with one record for every CDR3 protein. Seen here are 800,000 or so distinct CDR3 sequences, roughly 25% observed once, and the top ten hold approximately 4%. A note on this clonotype: The target antigen is unknown.

Trimming shortened V by 3 bases and J by 5 bases, and 14 bases separated the two germline ends. The germline V gene encodes CDR1 MNHNS and CDR2 SASEGT. This CDR3 is 15 amino acids long. These data also featured in a second study, about T cells of mothers and their children.

Sequenced material: blood. This receptor was taken from a boy younger than 18 in good health. The rearrangement links TRBV6-1 to TRBJ2-1; D is possibly TRBD1 or TRBD2 (5 bases each). The CDR3 coding sequence is TGTGCCAGCAGTGATTCGAGGGGCAACAACAATGAGCAGTTCTTC. Translating it yields CASSDSRGNNNEQFF.